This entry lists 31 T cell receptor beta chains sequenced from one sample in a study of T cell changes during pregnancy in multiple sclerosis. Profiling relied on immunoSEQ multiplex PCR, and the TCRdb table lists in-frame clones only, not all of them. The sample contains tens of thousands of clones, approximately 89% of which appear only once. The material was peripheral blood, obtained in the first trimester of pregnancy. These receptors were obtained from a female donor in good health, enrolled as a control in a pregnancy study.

CDR3 DNA: TGTGCCAGCAGCTGGGGGACAGGGGGAGGGTATGGCTACACCTTC. Amino acids: CASSWGTGGGYGYTF. The J gene is TRBJ1-2, the V gene TRBV7-6, with 11 bases aligning to TRBD1. With V trimmed by 4 bases and J by 5 bases, 6 bases remained unmatched. The CDR3 has 15 amino acids. Germline V lookup: CDR1 SGHVS, CDR2 FNYEAQ.

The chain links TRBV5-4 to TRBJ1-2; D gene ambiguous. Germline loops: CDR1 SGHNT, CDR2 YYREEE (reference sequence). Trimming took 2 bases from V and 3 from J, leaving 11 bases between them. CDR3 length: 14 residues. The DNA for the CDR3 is TGTGCCAGCAGCTTTCAGGAGAGGGACTATGGCTACACCTTC. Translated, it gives CASSFQERDYGYTF.

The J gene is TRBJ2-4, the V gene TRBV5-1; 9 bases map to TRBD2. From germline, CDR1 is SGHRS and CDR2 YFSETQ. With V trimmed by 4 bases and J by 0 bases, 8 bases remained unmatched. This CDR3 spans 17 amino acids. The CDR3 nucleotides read TGCGCCAGCAGCCTCGGGACTAGCCTTATAGCCAAAAACATTCAGTACTTC. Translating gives CASSLGTSLIAKNIQYF.

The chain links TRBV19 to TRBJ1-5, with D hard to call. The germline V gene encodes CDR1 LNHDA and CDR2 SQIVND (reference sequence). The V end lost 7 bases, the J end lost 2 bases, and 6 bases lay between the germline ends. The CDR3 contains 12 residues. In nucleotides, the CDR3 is TGTGCCAGTAATCAGGGCAATCAGCCCCAGCATTTT. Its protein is CASNQGNQPQHF.

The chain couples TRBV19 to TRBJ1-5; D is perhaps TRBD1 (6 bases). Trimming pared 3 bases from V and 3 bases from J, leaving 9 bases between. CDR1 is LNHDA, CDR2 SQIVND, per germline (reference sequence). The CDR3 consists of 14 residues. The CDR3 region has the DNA TGTGCCAGTAGTATCAGGGACACCAATCAGCCCCAGCATTTT. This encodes CASSIRDTNQPQHF.

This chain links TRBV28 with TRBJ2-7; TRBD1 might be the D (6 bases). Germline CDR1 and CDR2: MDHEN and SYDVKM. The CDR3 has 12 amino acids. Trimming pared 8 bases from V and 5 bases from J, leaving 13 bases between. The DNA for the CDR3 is TGTGCCAGCTCACTCAGGGGTAACGAGCAGTACTTC. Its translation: CASSLRGNEQYF.

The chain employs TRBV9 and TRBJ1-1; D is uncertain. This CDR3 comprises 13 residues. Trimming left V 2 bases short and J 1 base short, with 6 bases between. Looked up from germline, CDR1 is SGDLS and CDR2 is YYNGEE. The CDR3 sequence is CASSVGANTEAFF. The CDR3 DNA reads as TGTGCCAGCAGCGTGGGAGCGAACACTGAAGCTTTCTTT.

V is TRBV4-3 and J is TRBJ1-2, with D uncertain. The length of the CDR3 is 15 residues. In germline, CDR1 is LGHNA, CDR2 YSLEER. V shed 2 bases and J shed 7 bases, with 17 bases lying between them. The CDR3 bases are TGCGCCAGCAGCCAATCCGTGAGGGAAAACGGTGGCTACACCTTC. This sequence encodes CASSQSVRENGGYTF.

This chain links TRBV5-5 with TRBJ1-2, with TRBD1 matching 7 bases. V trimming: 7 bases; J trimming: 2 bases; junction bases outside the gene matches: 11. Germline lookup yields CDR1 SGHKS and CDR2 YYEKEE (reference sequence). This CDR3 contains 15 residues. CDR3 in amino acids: CASRWGTGANYGYTF. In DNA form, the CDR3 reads TGTGCCAGCCGCTGGGGTACAGGGGCCAACTATGGCTACACCTTC.

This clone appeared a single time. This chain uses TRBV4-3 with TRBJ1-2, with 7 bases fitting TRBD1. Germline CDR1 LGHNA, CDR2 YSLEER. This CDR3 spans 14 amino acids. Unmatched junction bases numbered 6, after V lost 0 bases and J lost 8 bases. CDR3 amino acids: CASSQDLRGRGYTF. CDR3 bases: TGCGCCAGCAGCCAAGATCTTAGGGGGCGGGGCTACACCTTC.

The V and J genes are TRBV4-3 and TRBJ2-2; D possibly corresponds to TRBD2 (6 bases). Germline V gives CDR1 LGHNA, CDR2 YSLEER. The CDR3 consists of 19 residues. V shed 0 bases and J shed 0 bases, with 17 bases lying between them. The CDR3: CASSQERGLAPTNTGELFF. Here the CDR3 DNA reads TGCGCCAGCAGCCAAGAAAGGGGACTGGCCCCCACGAACACCGGGGAGCTGTTTTTT.

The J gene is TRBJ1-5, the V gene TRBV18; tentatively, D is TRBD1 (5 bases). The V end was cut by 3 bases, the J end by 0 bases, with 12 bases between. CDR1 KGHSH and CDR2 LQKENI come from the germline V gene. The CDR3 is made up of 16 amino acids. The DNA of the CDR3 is TGTGCCAGCTCACCTGGGGCCGGTTATAGCAATCAGCCCCAGCATTTT. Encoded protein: CASSPGAGYSNQPQHF.

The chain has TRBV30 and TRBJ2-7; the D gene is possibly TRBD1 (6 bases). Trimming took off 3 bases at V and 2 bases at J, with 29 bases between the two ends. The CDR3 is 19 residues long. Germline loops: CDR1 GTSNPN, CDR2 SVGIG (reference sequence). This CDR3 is CAWSEDMTGTLAGAYEQYF. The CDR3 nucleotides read TGTGCCTGGAGCGAAGATATGACCGGGACACTTGCTGGAGCCTACGAGCAGTACTTC.

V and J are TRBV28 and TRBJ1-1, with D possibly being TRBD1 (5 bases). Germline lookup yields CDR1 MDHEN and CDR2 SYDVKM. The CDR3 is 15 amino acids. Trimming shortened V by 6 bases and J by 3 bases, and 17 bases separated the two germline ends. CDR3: CASSPGRRGDTEAFF. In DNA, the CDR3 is TGTGCCAGCAGCCCGGGACGGAGGGGAGACACTGAAGCTTTCTTT.

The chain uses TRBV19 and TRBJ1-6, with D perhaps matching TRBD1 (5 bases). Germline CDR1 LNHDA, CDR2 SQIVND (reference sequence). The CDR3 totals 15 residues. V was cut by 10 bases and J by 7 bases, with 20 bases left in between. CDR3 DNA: TGTGCCACTACCAACAAGGGGCTAGGGAATTCACCCCTCCACTTT. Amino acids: CATTNKGLGNSPLHF.

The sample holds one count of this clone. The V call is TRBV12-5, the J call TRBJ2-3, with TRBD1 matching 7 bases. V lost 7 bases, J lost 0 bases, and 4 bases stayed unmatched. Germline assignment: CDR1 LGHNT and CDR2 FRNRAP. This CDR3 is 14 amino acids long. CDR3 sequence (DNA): TGTGCTAGTGAGAGGGGGCTGAGCACAGATACGCAGTATTTT. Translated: CASERGLSTDTQYF.

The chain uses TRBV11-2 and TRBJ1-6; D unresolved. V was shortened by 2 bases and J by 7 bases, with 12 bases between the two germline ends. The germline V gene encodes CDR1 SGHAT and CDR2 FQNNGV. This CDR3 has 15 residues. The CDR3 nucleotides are TGTGCCAGCAGCTTACCGGGTCCTGCCAATTCACCCCTCCACTTT. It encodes CASSLPGPANSPLHF.

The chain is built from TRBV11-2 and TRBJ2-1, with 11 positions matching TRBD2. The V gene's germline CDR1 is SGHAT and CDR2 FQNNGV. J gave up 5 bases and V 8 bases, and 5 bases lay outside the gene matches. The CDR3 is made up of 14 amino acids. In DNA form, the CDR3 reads TGTGCCAGCGGTGCTAGCGGGGGGAACAATGAGCAGTTCTTC. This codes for CASGASGGNNEQFF.

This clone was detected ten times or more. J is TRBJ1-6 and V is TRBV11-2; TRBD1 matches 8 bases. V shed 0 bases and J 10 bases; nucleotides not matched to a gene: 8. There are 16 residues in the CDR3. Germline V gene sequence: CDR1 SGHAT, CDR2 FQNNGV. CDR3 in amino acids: CASSLDRQGADSPLHF. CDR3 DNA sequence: TGTGCCAGCAGCTTAGATAGGCAGGGGGCGGACTCACCCCTCCACTTT.

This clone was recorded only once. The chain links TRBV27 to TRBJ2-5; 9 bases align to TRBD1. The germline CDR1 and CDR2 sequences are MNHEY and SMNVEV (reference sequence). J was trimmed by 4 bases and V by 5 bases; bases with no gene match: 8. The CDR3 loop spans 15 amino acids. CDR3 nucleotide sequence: TGTGCCAGCAGTAACGGGACAGGGTGGCGAGAGACCCAGTACTTC. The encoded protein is CASSNGTGWRETQYF.

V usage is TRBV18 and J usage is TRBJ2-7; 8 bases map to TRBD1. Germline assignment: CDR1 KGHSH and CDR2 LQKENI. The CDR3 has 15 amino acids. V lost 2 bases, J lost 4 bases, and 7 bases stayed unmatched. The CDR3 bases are TGTGCCAGCTCACCATCCAGCCAGGGGGCTTACGAGCAGTACTTC. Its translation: CASSPSSQGAYEQYF. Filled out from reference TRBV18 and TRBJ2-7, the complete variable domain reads NAGVMQNPRHLVRRRGQEARLRCSPMKGHSHVYWYRQLPEEGLKFMVYLQKENIIDESGMPKERFSAEFPKEGPSILRIQQVVRGDSAAYFCASSPSSQGAYEQYFGPGTRLTVT.

The CDR3 DNA reads TGTGCCAGCAGCTTATCCCCCACTAGCGGGGGGGTCCACGAGCAGTACTTC. It encodes CASSLSPTSGGVHEQYF. This chain joins TRBV11-2 and TRBJ2-7, with 13 bases lining up with TRBD2. The CDR3 totals 17 residues. Germline lookup yields CDR1 SGHAT and CDR2 FQNNGV. The V gene end was trimmed by 2 bases and the J gene end by 5 bases; junction bases not matched to a gene: 9.

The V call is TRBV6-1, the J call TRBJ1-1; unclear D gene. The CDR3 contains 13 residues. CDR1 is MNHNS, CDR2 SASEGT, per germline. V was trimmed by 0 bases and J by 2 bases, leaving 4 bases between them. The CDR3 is CASSEASNTEAFF. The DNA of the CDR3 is TGTGCCAGCAGTGAAGCGAGTAACACTGAAGCTTTCTTT.

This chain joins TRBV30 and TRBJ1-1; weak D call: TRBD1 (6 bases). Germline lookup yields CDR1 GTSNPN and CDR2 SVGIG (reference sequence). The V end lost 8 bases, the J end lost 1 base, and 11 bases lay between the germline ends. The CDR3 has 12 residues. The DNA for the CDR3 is TGTGCCCGCCTCAGGGGGAACACTGAAGCTTTCTTT. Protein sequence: CARLRGNTEAFF.

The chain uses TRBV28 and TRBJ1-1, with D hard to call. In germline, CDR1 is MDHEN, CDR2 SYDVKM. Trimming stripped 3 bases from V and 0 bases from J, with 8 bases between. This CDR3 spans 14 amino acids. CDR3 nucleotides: TGTGCCAGCAGTTTTATTCCTATGAACACTGAAGCTTTCTTT. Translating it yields CASSFIPMNTEAFF.

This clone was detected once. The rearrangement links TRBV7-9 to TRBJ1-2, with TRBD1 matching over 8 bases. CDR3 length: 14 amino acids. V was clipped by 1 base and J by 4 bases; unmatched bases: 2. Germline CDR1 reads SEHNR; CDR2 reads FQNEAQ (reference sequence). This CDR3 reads CASSLGQGTYGYTF. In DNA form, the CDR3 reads TGTGCCAGCAGCTTAGGACAGGGGACCTATGGCTACACCTTC.

The CDR3 nucleotides are TGTGCCAGCAGCGCTCGGGGAGTCGACACAGATACGCAGTATTTT. Protein sequence: CASSARGVDTDTQYF. The chain employs TRBV9 and TRBJ2-3, with D possibly being TRBD2 (5 bases). Germline-derived CDR1 and CDR2 are SGDLS and YYNGEE. Between the trimmed V and J ends, which lost 3 bases and 2 bases, there was a span of 13 bases. The length of the CDR3 is 15 residues.

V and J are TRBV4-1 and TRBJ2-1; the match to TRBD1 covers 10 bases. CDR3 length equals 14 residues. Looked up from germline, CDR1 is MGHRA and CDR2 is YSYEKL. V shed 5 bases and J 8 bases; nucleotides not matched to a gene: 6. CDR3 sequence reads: CASSVRQGAYEQFF. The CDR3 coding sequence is TGCGCCAGCAGCGTTCGACAGGGGGCCTATGAGCAGTTCTTC.

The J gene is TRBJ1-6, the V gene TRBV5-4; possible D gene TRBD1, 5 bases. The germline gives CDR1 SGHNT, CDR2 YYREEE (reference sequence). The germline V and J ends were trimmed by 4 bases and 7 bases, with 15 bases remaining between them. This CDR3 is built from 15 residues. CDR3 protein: CASSDGGKSNSPLHF. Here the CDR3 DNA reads TGTGCCAGCAGCGACGGGGGGAAGAGCAATTCACCCCTCCACTTT.

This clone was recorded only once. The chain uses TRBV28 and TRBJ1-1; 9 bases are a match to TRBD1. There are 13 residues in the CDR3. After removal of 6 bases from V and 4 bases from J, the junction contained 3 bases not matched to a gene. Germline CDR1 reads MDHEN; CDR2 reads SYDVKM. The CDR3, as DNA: TGTGCCAGCAGGGGACAGGGAATCACTGAAGCTTTCTTT. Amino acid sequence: CASRGQGITEAFF.

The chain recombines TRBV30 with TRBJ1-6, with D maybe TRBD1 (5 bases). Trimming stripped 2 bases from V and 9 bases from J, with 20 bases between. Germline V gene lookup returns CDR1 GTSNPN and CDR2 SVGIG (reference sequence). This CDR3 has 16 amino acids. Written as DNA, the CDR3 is TGTGCCTGGAGTCGGGCAGGGCGAACGATAAGTTCACCCCTCCACTTT. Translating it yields CAWSRAGRTISSPLHF.